The 7 T cell receptor beta chains below were found in one sample sequenced in a study of naive and memory T cell subsets. Ligated cDNA underwent four rounds of PCR with nested alpha and beta constant region primers and SP2. Via MiXCR, TCRdb re-called the UMI-ligation and nested PCR reads, giving one row per CDR3 protein. Here the sample spans around 37,000 distinct CDR3 sequences, 9.5% to 12% being singletons. Treatment indicated: skin biopsy from PPD injection site in Mantoux-positive individual. An oligonucleotide containing a UMI was ligated to the 3' end of TCR cDNA. Sequenced here: skin, sampled from a tuberculin skin test site. These receptors all come from an adult in good health.

In this sample, this clonotype turned up a few times. CDR3 amino acids: CASLPTGSNEQFF. CDR3 coding DNA: TGTGCCAGCTTACCGACAGGGTCAAATGAGCAGTTCTTC. The chain carries TRBV2 and TRBJ2-1, with 7 bases matching TRBD1. This CDR3 has 13 amino acids. Germline assignment: CDR1 SNHLY and CDR2 FYNNEI. Trimming cost V 8 bases and J 7 bases; bases outside gene matches: 8. The full variable domain, rest sourced from reference TRBV2 and TRBJ2-1, is EPEVTQTPSHQVTQMGQEVILRCVPISNHLYFYWYRQILGQKVEFLVSFYNNEISEKSEIFDDQFSVERPDGSNFTLKIRSTKLEDSAMYFCASLPTGSNEQFFGPGTRLTVL.

Many counts were recorded for this clonotype. The chain carries TRBV5-6 and TRBJ2-1; 15 nucleotides align to TRBD2. The ends lost 4 bases at V and 1 base at J; junction bases unmatched: 3. The germline gives CDR1 SGHDT, CDR2 YYEEEE. The CDR3 is made up of 17 amino acids. CDR3 in DNA: TGTGCCAGCAGCCGGACTAGCGGGGGGGCATCCTACAATGAGCAGTTCTTC. Encoded protein: CASSRTSGGASYNEQFF. The full variable domain, in which reference TRBV5-6 and TRBJ2-1 provide the parts outside the CDR3, is DAGVTQSPTHLIKTRGQQVTLRCSPKSGHDTVSWYQQALGQGPQFIFQYYEEEERQRGNFPDRFSGHQFPNYSSELNVNALLLGDSALYLCASSRTSGGASYNEQFFGPGTRLTVL.

This clonotype was seen repeatedly, ten times or more. The V gene is TRBV10-3, the J gene TRBJ2-1; 7 nucleotides align to TRBD1. Germline CDR1 is ENHRY and CDR2 is SYGVKD. The J segment lost 8 bases and the V segment lost 2 bases, leaving 6 bases of the junction unmatched. This CDR3 is 14 amino acids long. Written as DNA, the CDR3 is TGTGCCATCAGTGAGGACAGGGTAGATGATGAGCAGTTCTTC. Translated: CAISEDRVDDEQFF.

In this sample, this clonotype turned up a few times. This chain connects TRBV30 to TRBJ1-4, with a tentative D call TRBD1 (6 bases). CDR3 size: 18 residues. Trimming took off 0 bases at V and 2 bases at J, with 19 bases between the two ends. Germline-derived CDR1 and CDR2 are GTSNPN and SVGIG (reference sequence). CDR3 coding DNA: TGTGCCTGGAGTGTTTTTCGGCAGGGACACGCCACTAATGAAAAACTGTTTTTT. It translates to CAWSVFRQGHATNEKLFF. Filled out from reference TRBV30 and TRBJ1-4, the complete variable domain reads SQTIHQWPATLVQPVGSPLSLECTVEGTSNPNLYWYRQAAGRGLQLLFYSVGIGQISSEVPQNLSASRPQDRQFILSSKKLLLSDSGFYLCAWSVFRQGHATNEKLFFGSGTQLSVL.

This clonotype was seen many times. J is TRBJ2-1 and V is TRBV10-2, with 9 bases lining up with TRBD2. Germline CDR1 reads WSHSY; CDR2 reads SAAADI. The CDR3 length is 17 residues. V was clipped by 7 bases and J by 4 bases; unmatched bases: 14. The DNA of the CDR3 is TGCGCCAGCATTTCGACTAGCGGAAGAAAACTATACAATGAGCAGTTCTTC. It yields the protein CASISTSGRKLYNEQFF.

The rearrangement links TRBV5-1 to TRBJ1-1; perhaps TRBD1 as D (5 bases). CDR1 and CDR2 from the germline V gene are SGHRS and YFSETQ. The CDR3 has 16 residues. Trimming pared 1 base from V and 1 base from J, leaving 14 bases between. CDR3 region: CASSLFDVRANTEAFF. The DNA of the CDR3 is TGCGCCAGCAGCTTGTTTGATGTCAGGGCGAACACTGAAGCTTTCTTT.

This clonotype was detected ten times or more. This rearrangement joins TRBV28 to TRBJ1-2; TRBD1 matches at 8 bases. Germline loops: CDR1 MDHEN, CDR2 SYDVKM. This CDR3 has 14 residues. V lost 5 bases, J lost 5 bases, and 7 bases stayed unmatched. CDR3 DNA: TGTGCCAGCAGTAACGGACAGGGTGATTATGGCTACACCTTC. It is translated as CASSNGQGDYGYTF.